The 10 T cell receptor beta chains below all came from one sample that was sequenced in a study of T cell changes during pregnancy in multiple sclerosis. Assay used: immunoSEQ multiplex PCR; TCRdb lists only in-frame clones, some missing. The sample holds under 50,000 clones; over 80% are singletons and the top ten take approximately 26%. The sequenced sample was CD8+ T cells from peripheral blood mononuclear cells, obtained before pregnancy. The receptor source for this set is a female donor with multiple sclerosis, enrolled in a pregnancy study.

The CDR3 loop reads CASSWGTSGRHYNEQFF. CDR3 coding DNA: TGTGCCAGCAGCTGGGGGACTAGCGGGAGGCACTACAATGAGCAGTTCTTC. This chain uses TRBV5-6 with TRBJ2-1; 15 nucleotides line up with TRBD2. The J segment lost 3 bases and the V segment lost 3 bases, leaving 4 bases of the junction unmatched. In germline, CDR1 is SGHDT, CDR2 YYEEEE. The CDR3 runs 17 residues.

The chain joins TRBV9 to TRBJ1-1, with D hard to call. Germline CDR1 and CDR2: SGDLS and YYNGEE. The CDR3 is 13 amino acids. Trimming left V 4 bases short and J 1 base short, with 8 bases between. The CDR3 DNA is TGTGCCAGCAGCCCTCGAGGGAACACTGAAGCTTTCTTT. It specifies CASSPRGNTEAFF. The whole variable domain, filled in from reference TRBV9 and TRBJ1-1, reads DSGVTQTPKHLITATGQRVTLRCSPRSGDLSVYWYQQSLDQGLQFLIQYYNGEERAKGNILERFSAQQFPDLHSELNLSSLELGDSALYFCASSPRGNTEAFFGQGTRLTVV.

The chain has TRBV27 and TRBJ1-2; 10 bases match TRBD1. Germline V CDR1 and CDR2: MNHEY, SMNVEV (reference sequence). The CDR3 covers 15 residues. V lost 8 bases to trimming and J lost 5 bases; unmatched junction nucleotides: 11. CDR3 DNA sequence: TGTGCCAGCCGCGGTGGGGGACAGGGGTTGTATGGCTACACCTTC. Amino acid sequence: CASRGGGQGLYGYTF.

This clone was observed once. The V gene is TRBV2, the J gene TRBJ2-7; the match to TRBD2 covers 8 bases. V dropped 2 bases and J dropped 0; count of bases not matched to a gene: 3. The CDR3 is made up of 15 amino acids. CDR1 SNHLY and CDR2 FYNNEI come from the germline V gene. CDR3 DNA: TGTGCCAGCAGTGAATACAGCGGGAGCTCCTACGAGCAGTACTTC. Its protein product is CASSEYSGSSYEQYF.

The gene calls are TRBV19 and TRBJ1-5; 8 bases match TRBD1. Germline V gene sequence: CDR1 LNHDA, CDR2 SQIVND (reference sequence). This CDR3 is 16 amino acids long. The trim removed 6 bases at V and 0 bases at J, leaving 7 bases unmatched. The CDR3 DNA sequence: TGTGCCAGTAGGCCCGGGACAGGCGATAGCAATCAGCCCCAGCATTTT. Translating it yields CASRPGTGDSNQPQHF.

The sample holds one count of this clone. V is TRBV2 and J is TRBJ2-5; weak D call: TRBD2 (7 bases). V was pared by 10 bases and J by 3 bases, with 21 bases between. The CDR3 is 15 residues long. Per the germline V gene, CDR1 is SNHLY and CDR2 is FYNNEI. The CDR3, as DNA: TGTGCCACTTATGTCGGGGAGGGGACAAAAGAGACCCAGTACTTC. It encodes CATYVGEGTKETQYF.

J is TRBJ2-2 and V is TRBV27; 7 bases are shared with TRBD1. This CDR3 contains 16 residues. Looked up from germline, CDR1 is MNHEY and CDR2 is SMNVEV (reference sequence). Trimming cost V 5 bases and J 0 bases; bases outside gene matches: 6. CDR3 in amino acids: CASSPGTVANTGELFF. The CDR3 region has the DNA TGTGCCAGCAGTCCCGGGACAGTGGCGAACACCGGGGAGCTGTTTTTT.

This chain links TRBV28 with TRBJ2-1, with TRBD2 matching over 7 bases. Germline V gene lookup returns CDR1 MDHEN and CDR2 SYDVKM. The CDR3 loop spans 16 amino acids. V gave up 3 bases and J gave up 4 bases; unmatched junction bases: 9. CDR3 in amino acids: CASSLGGSGGYNEQFF. The CDR3, as DNA: TGTGCCAGCAGTTTGGGTGGATCGGGGGGTTACAATGAGCAGTTCTTC. The full variable domain, in which reference TRBV28 and TRBJ2-1 provide the parts outside the CDR3, is DVKVTQSSRYLVKRTGEKVFLECVQDMDHENMFWYRQDPGLGLRLIYFSYDVKMKEKGDIPEGYSVSREKKERFSLILESASTNQTSMYLCASSLGGSGGYNEQFFGPGTRLTVL.

The chain is built from TRBV27 and TRBJ2-3; 8 bases map to TRBD1. Germline V gives CDR1 MNHEY, CDR2 SMNVEV (reference sequence). The CDR3 length is 17 residues. V lost 5 bases and J lost 4; bases outside the gene matches: 14. Here the CDR3 reads CASSDPDRGRIPDTQYF. The CDR3 DNA sequence: TGTGCCAGCAGTGACCCCGACAGGGGTCGAATTCCAGATACGCAGTATTTT.

V is TRBV28 and J is TRBJ2-3, with a tentative D call TRBD2 (5 bases). Germline values: CDR1 MDHEN, CDR2 SYDVKM. CDR3 size: 12 residues. Trimming left V 5 bases short and J 13 bases short, with 16 bases between. In DNA form, the CDR3 reads TGTGCCAGCAGTCTCGAGGGTGCCCGCAAGTATTTT. Its protein product is CASSLEGARKYF. The full variable domain, its missing parts supplied by reference TRBV28 and TRBJ2-3, is DVKVTQSSRYLVKRTGEKVFLECVQDMDHENMFWYRQDPGLGLRLIYFSYDVKMKEKGDIPEGYSVSREKKERFSLILESASTNQTSMYLCASSLEGARKYFGPGTRLTVL.